This T cell receptor (beta chain) was obtained from a study of vaccination and CD4 T cells after COVID-19. About the study: After vaccination, three convalescent patients were sampled at day 14 and at days 161 to 241.

As for time point: late sampling 161 to 241 days after vaccination in a few convalescent patients. TCRdb called the PCR reads again in MiXCR, with one record for every CDR3 protein. The table records some 27,000 distinct CDR3 sequences, under 65% of them present only once. The specimen comprised CD4+ T cells from blood, sampled about 7 months after SARS-CoV-2 vaccination. This TCR came from a human donor who had recovered from COVID-19.

The CDR3 region is CATTRGSSYEQYF. CDR3 nucleotide sequence: TGTGCCACCACTAGGGGGAGCTCCTACGAGCAGTACTTC. V usage is TRBV7-9 and J usage is TRBJ2-7; tentatively, D is TRBD1 (6 bases). V lost 10 bases and J 0 bases, leaving 13 bases between the germline ends. Germline V gene lookup returns CDR1 SEHNR and CDR2 FQNEAQ (reference sequence). The CDR3 has 13 amino acids.